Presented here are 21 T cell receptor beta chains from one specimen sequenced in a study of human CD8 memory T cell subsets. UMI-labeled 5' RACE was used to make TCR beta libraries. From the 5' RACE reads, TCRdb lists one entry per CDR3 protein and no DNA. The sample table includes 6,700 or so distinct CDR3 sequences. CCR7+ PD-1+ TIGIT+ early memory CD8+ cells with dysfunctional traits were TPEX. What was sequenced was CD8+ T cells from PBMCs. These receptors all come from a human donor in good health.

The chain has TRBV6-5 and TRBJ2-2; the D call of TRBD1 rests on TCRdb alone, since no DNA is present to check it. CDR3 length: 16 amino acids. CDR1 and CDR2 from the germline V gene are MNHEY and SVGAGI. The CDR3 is CASRSAGTGFTGELFF.

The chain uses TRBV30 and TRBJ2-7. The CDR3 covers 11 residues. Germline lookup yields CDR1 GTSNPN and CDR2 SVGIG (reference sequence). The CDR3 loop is CAWSEVREQYF. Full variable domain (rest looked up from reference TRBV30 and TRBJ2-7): SQTIHQWPATLVQPVGSPLSLECTVEGTSNPNLYWYRQAAGRGLQLLFYSVGIGQISSEVPQNLSASRPQDRQFILSSKKLLLSDSGFYLCAWSEVREQYFGPGTRLTVT.

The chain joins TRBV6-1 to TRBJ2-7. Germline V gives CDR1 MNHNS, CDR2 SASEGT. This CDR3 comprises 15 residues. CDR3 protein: CASSGKRRVSYEQYF.

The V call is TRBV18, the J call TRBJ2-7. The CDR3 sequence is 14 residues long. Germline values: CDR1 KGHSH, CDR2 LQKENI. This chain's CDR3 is CASSPAGGPYEQYF.

CDR3 loop: CASEPGGTGELFF. V is TRBV7-9 and J is TRBJ2-2; TCRdb designates TRBD2, a call that cannot be tested without DNA. The V gene's germline CDR1 is SEHNR and CDR2 FQNEAQ (reference sequence). The CDR3 has 13 residues.

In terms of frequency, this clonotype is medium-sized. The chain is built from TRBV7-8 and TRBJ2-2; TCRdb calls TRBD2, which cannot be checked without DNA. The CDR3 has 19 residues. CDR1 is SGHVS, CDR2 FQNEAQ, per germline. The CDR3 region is CASSQRTSGGVYNTGELFF.

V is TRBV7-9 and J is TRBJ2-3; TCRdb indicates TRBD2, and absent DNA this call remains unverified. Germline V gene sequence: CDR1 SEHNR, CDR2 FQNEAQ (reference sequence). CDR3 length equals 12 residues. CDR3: CASSPARLTQYF.

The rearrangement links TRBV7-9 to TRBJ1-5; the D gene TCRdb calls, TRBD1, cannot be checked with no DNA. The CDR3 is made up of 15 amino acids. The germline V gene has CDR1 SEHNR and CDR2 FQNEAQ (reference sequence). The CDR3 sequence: CASSAGTGGLQPQHF.

The CDR3 region is CASSLDSNSPLHF. The V call is TRBV7-6, the J call TRBJ1-6. CDR1 is SGHVS and CDR2 is FNYEAQ in the germline V gene. This CDR3 has 13 amino acids. Filled out from reference TRBV7-6 and TRBJ1-6, the complete variable domain reads GAGVSQSPRYKVTKRGQDVALRCDPISGHVSLYWYRQALGQGPEFLTYFNYEAQQDKSGLPNDRFSAERPEGSISTLTIQRTEQRDSAMYRCASSLDSNSPLHFGNGTRLTVT.

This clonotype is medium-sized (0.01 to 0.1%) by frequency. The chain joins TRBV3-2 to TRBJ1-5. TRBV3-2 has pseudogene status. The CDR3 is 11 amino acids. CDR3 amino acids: CASSLNQPQHF.

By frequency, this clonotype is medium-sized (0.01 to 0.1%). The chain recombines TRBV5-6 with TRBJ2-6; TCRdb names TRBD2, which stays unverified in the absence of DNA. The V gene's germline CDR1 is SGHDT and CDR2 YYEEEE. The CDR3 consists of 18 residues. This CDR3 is CASSSRQRPLSGANVLTF.

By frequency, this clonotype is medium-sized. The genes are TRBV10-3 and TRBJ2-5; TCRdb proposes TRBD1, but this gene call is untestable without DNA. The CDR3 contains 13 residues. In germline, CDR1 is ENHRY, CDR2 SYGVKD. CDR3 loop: CAISGQGEETQYF.

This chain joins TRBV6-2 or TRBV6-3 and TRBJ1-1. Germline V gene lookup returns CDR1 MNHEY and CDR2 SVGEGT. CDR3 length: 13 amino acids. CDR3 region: CASSWQRNTEAFF.

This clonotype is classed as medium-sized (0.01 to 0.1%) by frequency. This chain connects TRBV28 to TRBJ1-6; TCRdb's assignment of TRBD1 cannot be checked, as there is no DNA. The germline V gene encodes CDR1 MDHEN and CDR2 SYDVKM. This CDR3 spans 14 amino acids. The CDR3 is CASSFDRGFSPLHF.

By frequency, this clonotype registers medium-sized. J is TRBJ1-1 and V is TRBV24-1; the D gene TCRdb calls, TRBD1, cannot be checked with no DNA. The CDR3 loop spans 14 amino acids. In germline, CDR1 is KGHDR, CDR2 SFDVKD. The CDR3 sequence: CATSPGGAGTEAFF.

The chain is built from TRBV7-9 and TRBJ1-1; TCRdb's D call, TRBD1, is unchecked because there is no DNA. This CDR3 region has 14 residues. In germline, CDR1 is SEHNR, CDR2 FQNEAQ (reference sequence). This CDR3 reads CASRPKQGNTEAFF.

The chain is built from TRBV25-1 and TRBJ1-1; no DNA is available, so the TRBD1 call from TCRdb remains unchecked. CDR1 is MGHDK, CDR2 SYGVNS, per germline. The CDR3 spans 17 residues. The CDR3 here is CASSEMGTGERDTEAFF.

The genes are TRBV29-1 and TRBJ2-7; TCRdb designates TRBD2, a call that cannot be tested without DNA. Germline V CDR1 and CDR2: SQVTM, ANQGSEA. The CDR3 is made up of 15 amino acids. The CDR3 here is CSVEVWPGGSYEQYF.

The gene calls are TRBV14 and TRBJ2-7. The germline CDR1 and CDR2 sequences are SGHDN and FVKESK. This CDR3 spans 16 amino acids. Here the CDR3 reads CASSQGHWNPKNEQYF. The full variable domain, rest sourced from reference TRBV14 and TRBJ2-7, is EAGVTQFPSHSVIEKGQTVTLRCDPISGHDNLYWYRRVMGKEIKFLLHFVKESKQDESGMPNNRFLAERTGGTYSTLKVQPAELEDSGVYFCASSQGHWNPKNEQYFGPGTRLTVT.

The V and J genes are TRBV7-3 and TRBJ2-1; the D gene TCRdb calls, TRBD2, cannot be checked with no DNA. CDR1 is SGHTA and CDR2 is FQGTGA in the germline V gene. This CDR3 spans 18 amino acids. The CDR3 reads CASSLTGTSGSYYNEQFF.

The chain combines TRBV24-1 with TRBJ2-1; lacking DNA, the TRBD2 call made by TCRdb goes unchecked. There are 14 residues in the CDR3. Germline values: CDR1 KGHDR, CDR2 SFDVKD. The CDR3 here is CATSGSGFYNEQFF.